This TCR beta chain comes out of a study of shared clonotypes between healthy human individuals. V was cut by 0 bases and J by 5 bases, with 8 bases left in between. The germline V gene has CDR1 SEHNR and CDR2 FQNEAQ (reference sequence). The CDR3 loop spans 14 amino acids. TCRdb keeps only in-frame clones here, not all; method: immunoSEQ multiplex PCR. The table has about 680,000 clones, roughly 94% seen once. In the naive CD8 group, cells lacked CD45RO and were positively selected for CCR7, so terminally differentiated effector memory CD45RA+ cells were left out. A note on this clone: The antigen is unknown.

Study observations and caveats: Naive CD4 clonotype sharing across a few donors was about 5.3%.

The genes are TRBV7-9 and TRBJ1-5; D gene ambiguous. This receptor was taken from a man aged 25-40 years in good health. The specimen sequenced was naive CD8+ T cells sorted from blood. The CDR3 coding sequence is TGTGCCAGCAGCTTAGCGGGAGGAGATCAGCCCCAGCATTTT. It specifies CASSLAGGDQPQHF.